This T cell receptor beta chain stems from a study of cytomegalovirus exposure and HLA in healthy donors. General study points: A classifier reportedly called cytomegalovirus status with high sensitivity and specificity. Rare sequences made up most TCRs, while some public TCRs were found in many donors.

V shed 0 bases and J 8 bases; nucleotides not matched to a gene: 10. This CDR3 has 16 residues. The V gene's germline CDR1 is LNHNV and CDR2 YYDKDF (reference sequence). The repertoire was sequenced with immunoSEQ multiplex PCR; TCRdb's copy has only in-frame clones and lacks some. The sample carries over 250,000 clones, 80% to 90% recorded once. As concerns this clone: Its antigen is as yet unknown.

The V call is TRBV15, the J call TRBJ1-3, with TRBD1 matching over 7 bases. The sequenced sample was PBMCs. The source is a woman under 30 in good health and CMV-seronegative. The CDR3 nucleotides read TGTGCCACCAGCAGAGATCTCGTCTCAGGGGGTGACACCATATATTTT. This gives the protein CATSRDLVSGGDTIYF.